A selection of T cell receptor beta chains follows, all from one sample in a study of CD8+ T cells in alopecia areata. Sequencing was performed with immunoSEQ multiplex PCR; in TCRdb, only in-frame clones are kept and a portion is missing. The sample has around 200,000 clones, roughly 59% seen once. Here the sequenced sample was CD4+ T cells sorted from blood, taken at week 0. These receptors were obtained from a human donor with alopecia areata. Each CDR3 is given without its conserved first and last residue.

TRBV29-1,SVESDGTQY
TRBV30,AWSVGGGYT
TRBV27,ASKDTGELF
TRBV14,ASSHPIPGPGANVLT
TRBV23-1,ASSQSSKNTEAF
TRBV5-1,ASSSAITGGDTGELF
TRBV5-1,ASSLPGINEQF
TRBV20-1,SAHSTDTQY
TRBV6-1,ASSGAGQGGRGYT
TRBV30,ARDFFLMAKNIQY
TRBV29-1,SVEVGPYEQY
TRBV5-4,ASSSPAPGTQY
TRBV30,AWSVRGAALIEAF
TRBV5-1,ASSPRTSNNEQF
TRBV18,ASSPFEGAEGYT
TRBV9,ASSARDTGELF
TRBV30,AWSPNDRAF
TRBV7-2,ASSDRPDYWGTTEAF
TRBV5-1,ASAGQDGDEQY
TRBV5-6,ASSLTGHDVIQPQH
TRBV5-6,ASSPEQGALWYGYT
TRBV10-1,ASSDGTSGGAGDTQY
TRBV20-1,SASSETQY
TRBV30,AWRDTFGYT
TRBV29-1,SGHQGGRTEAF
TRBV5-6,ASIHGRGRGVLFHETQY
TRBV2,ASRRGTNTIY
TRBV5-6,ASSLQGAREKLF
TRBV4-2,ASSQELGGRSYEQY
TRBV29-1,SVEVLSRYNEQF
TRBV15,ATSRDGHYEQY
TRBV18,ASSEGRGPYEQY
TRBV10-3,AISESTGVETQY
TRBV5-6,ASSPGTVQTYEQY
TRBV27,ASLRRPLT
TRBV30,AWSVGTGYGYT
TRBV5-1,ASSLGQETQY
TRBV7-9,ASSLGYGTYEQY
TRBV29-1,SAGQGGYEQY
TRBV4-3,ASSQAGSNQPQH
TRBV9,ASSAQQGTYTEAF
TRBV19,ASSISRAGNTIY
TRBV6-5,ATGRGQPLEKLF
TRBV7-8,ASSRGVLGGIGNQPQH
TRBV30,AWRRTGGYGYT
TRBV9,ASSVEPNTGELF
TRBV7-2,ASSLLAGAYNEQF
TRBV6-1,ASSIIGNTEAF
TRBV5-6,ASSLAWGGYT
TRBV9,ASSQVGGGETQY
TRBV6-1,AGQDPHTEAF
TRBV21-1,ASRKTVPGGNNEQF
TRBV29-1,SVVKGEETQY
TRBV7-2,ASSFTGAPGTDTQY
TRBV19,ASSQQGEEDGYT
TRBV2,ASSQDGTGELF
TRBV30,AYVGSSYEQY
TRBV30,AWSSGSFYGYT
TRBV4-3,ASSQGRQNTEAF
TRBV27,ASSLLAGRPTDTQY